These 31 T cell receptor beta chains were sequenced from one sample in a study of response to subunit inactivated influenza vaccine. TCRdb recomputed calls from the RT-PCR reads with MiXCR, one row per CDR3 protein. Of 400,000 to 650,000 distinct CDR3 sequences detected, roughly 7.6% appear once; the ten largest clones hold about an eighth. The input for sequencing was PBMCs from blood, taken less than 25 months after vaccination. These receptors originate from a man aged 50 to 75 who received an inactivated influenza vaccine.

In its sample, this clonotype was seen a few times. The V gene is TRBV4-2, the J gene TRBJ1-2, with no clear D. The germline V gene has CDR1 LGHNA and CDR2 YNFKEQ. The ends were cut back, 1 base at V and 4 bases at J, with 13 bases in the middle. The CDR3 length is 15 residues. CDR3 residues: CASSQAGGIAYGYTF. The CDR3 DNA follows: TGTGCCAGCAGCCAAGCGGGCGGGATCGCCTATGGCTACACCTTC.

The table lists this clonotype with many counts. The chain carries TRBV10-3 and TRBJ1-2; 8 bases fit TRBD1. CDR1 is ENHRY, CDR2 SYGVKD, per germline. This CDR3 has 14 amino acids. V shed 6 bases and J 3 bases; nucleotides not matched to a gene: 6. CDR3 sequence: CAIRDRATDYGYTF. The CDR3 DNA reads TGTGCCATCAGGGACAGGGCGACGGACTATGGCTACACCTTC.

The chain recombines TRBV20-1 with TRBJ2-3; TRBD2 matches at 11 bases. CDR3 length: 14 residues. Germline-derived CDR1 and CDR2 are DFQATT and SNEGSKA (reference sequence). Germline trimming cut 4 bases from V and 0 bases from J; bases unmatched to any gene: 0. The CDR3 DNA sequence: TGCAGTGCTATAGCGGGAGGGAGCACAGATACGCAGTATTTT. Translated: CSAIAGGSTDTQYF.

The rearrangement joins TRBV7-2 to TRBJ2-7; D call uncertain. There are 15 residues in the CDR3. CDR1 and CDR2 from the germline V gene are SGHTA and FQGNSA. The germline V and J ends were trimmed by 1 base and 5 bases, with 15 bases remaining between them. The CDR3 reads CASSLGQLRGDEQYF. The CDR3 nucleotides read TGTGCCAGCAGCTTAGGGCAGCTAAGAGGCGACGAGCAGTACTTC.

This clonotype was seen only a few times. The chain couples TRBV6-1 to TRBJ2-1; the match to TRBD2 covers 11 bases. The CDR3 contains 14 residues. Germline CDR1 MNHNS, CDR2 SASEGT. The junction had 5 bases not matched to a gene; V was cut back by 5 bases and J by 8 bases. The CDR3 spells CASSNSGRADEQFF. Here the CDR3 DNA reads TGTGCCAGCAGTAATAGCGGGAGGGCCGATGAGCAGTTCTTC.

V gene TRBV5-6 combines with J gene TRBJ2-5; D remains ambiguous. V was cut by 1 base and J by 3 bases, with 10 bases left in between. The CDR3 consists of 14 residues. The V gene's germline CDR1 is SGHDT and CDR2 YYEEEE. CDR3 DNA: TGTGCCAGCAGCTTGAGAAGGAATGAAGAGACCCAGTACTTC. Translated: CASSLRRNEETQYF.

The V gene is TRBV7-3, the J gene TRBJ2-1; the D is unclear. Germline CDR1 SGHTA, CDR2 FQGTGA. The CDR3 contains 16 residues. Trimming pared 2 bases from V and 0 bases from J, leaving 11 bases between. The CDR3 sequence: CASSLDLLSSYNEQFF. The CDR3 DNA reads as TGTGCCAGCAGCTTAGACCTTTTGAGCTCCTACAATGAGCAGTTCTTC.

This clonotype was observed a few times. V is TRBV27 and J is TRBJ1-5, with 9 bases aligning to TRBD1. The V gene's germline CDR1 is MNHEY and CDR2 SMNVEV (reference sequence). V gave up 4 bases and J gave up 1 base; unmatched junction bases: 8. This CDR3 has 17 amino acids. CDR3 DNA: TGTGCCAGCAGTTCCTACCGGGACAGGGCGAGCAATCAGCCCCAGCATTTT. Translated: CASSSYRDRASNQPQHF.

The table lists this clonotype with many counts. The chain combines TRBV28 with TRBJ2-3, with 8 bases that match TRBD2. The CDR3 extends over 12 amino acids. Germline V gives CDR1 MDHEN, CDR2 SYDVKM. Germline trimming cut 3 bases from V and 10 bases from J; bases unmatched to any gene: 3. CDR3 amino acids: CASSFRLAPQYF. CDR3 bases: TGTGCCAGCAGTTTCCGACTAGCGCCGCAGTATTTT.

This clonotype was seen a few times. V is TRBV12-3 or TRBV12-4 and J is TRBJ2-1, with 11 nucleotides matching TRBD2. J lost 7 bases, V lost 3 bases, and 8 bases had no gene match. This CDR3 spans 16 amino acids. The CDR3 loop reads CASSFVAGGPRNEQFF. As DNA, the CDR3 is TGTGCCAGCAGTTTCGTAGCGGGAGGGCCGAGAAATGAGCAGTTCTTC.

The CDR3 is CASSTLGGRSTDTQYF. CDR3 sequence (DNA): TGCGCCAGCAGTACGTTGGGGGGGCGTAGCACAGATACGCAGTATTTT. The V gene is TRBV5-1, the J gene TRBJ2-3; D may be TRBD2 (7 bases). V lost 5 bases and J lost 0, with 16 bases in between. Germline CDR1 SGHRS, CDR2 YFSETQ. CDR3 length equals 16 residues.

CDR3 nucleotides: TGCGCCAGCAGCCAAGTAGGAGGTCCGAGAACCAACACTGAAGCTTTCTTT. Amino acid sequence: CASSQVGGPRTNTEAFF. This chain uses TRBV4-1 with TRBJ1-1; the D is unclear. CDR1 MGHRA and CDR2 YSYEKL come from the germline V gene. Between the trimmed V and J ends, which lost 1 base and 2 bases, there was a span of 17 bases. The CDR3 contains 17 residues.

The chain combines TRBV4-3 with TRBJ1-2; 10 bases match TRBD1. The germline V gene encodes CDR1 LGHNA and CDR2 YSLEER. V was clipped by 2 bases and J by 8 bases; unmatched bases: 8. The CDR3 is 15 amino acids. The CDR3 protein is CASSQTDRGINGYTF. Here the CDR3 DNA reads TGCGCCAGCAGCCAAACGGACAGGGGGATCAACGGCTACACCTTC.

This clonotype was observed many times. The rearrangement uses TRBV4-3 and TRBJ2-1; D possibly uses TRBD1 or TRBD2 (6 bases each). Germline V gives CDR1 LGHNA, CDR2 YSLEER. This CDR3 is 15 amino acids long. The V end lost 4 bases, the J end lost 9 bases, and 19 bases lay between the germline ends. As DNA, the CDR3 is TGCGCCAGCAGCCCAACCGGGGGCAGGGCGGTTGAGCAGTTCTTC. Encoded protein: CASSPTGGRAVEQFF.

This clonotype has more than one count but fewer than ten. The gene calls are TRBV6-5 and TRBJ2-1; 7 bases agree with TRBD2. The trim removed 2 bases at V and 5 bases at J, leaving 12 bases unmatched. CDR3 size: 17 residues. Germline CDR1 MNHEY, CDR2 SVGAGI. Here the CDR3 DNA reads TGTGCCAGCAGTTACCCCATCATACTAGCGAGCGACAATGAGCAGTTCTTC. Protein sequence: CASSYPIILASDNEQFF.

V usage is TRBV5-1 and J usage is TRBJ2-3; 9 bases are a match to TRBD2. Losses at the gene ends were 4 bases for V and 3 bases for J; bases not matched to a gene: 9. The CDR3 runs 16 residues. Per germline, CDR1 SGHRS and CDR2 YFSETQ. The CDR3 DNA reads as TGCGCCAGCAGCCTGCCTTTGGCGGGAGGGACAGATACGCAGTATTTT. It codes for CASSLPLAGGTDTQYF. Looking up the rest from reference TRBV5-1 and TRBJ2-3 gives the full variable domain: KAGVTQTPRYLIKTRGQQVTLSCSPISGHRSVSWYQQTPGQGLQFLFEYFSETQRNKGNFPGRFSGRQFSNSRSEMNVSTLELGDSALYLCASSLPLAGGTDTQYFGPGTRLTVL.

This clonotype came up a few times. The chain combines TRBV12-3 or TRBV12-4 with TRBJ1-1; 8 bases align to TRBD1. The CDR3 length is 15 residues. Trimming removed 5 bases from V and 4 bases from J; junction bases left unmatched: 9. The chain's CDR3 is CASSAHGQGGTEAFF. The CDR3, as DNA: TGTGCCAGCAGTGCTCACGGACAGGGAGGCACTGAAGCTTTCTTT.

This clonotype has a count of ten or more. V gene TRBV24-1 combines with J gene TRBJ1-3, with D uncertain. Trimming took 2 bases from V and 8 from J, leaving 6 bases between them. Germline V CDR1 and CDR2: KGHDR, SFDVKD. This CDR3 has 12 residues. This chain's CDR3 is CATSDYRDTIYF. As DNA, the CDR3 is TGTGCCACCAGTGATTACCGGGACACCATATATTTT.

The V gene is TRBV30, the J gene TRBJ2-6, with D possibly matching TRBD2 (7 bases). V was cut by 8 bases and J by 5 bases, with 13 bases left in between. CDR1 is GTSNPN and CDR2 is SVGIG in the germline V gene (reference sequence). This CDR3 region has 13 residues. The CDR3 region is CAGTGGRANVLTF. In DNA form, the CDR3 reads TGTGCCGGAACGGGGGGCCGGGCCAACGTCCTGACTTTC.

This clonotype has a count of ten or more. This sequence joins TRBV30 and TRBJ1-1, with a tentative D call TRBD1 (6 bases). CDR1 and CDR2 from the germline V gene are GTSNPN and SVGIG (reference sequence). Trimming pared 3 bases from V and 7 bases from J, leaving 15 bases between. The CDR3 has 13 residues. The DNA for the CDR3 is TGTGCCTGGAGCGCGTCGGGGGCGAGTGAAGCTTTCTTT. This translates into CAWSASGASEAFF.

This clonotype occurred a few times. The gene calls are TRBV7-9 and TRBJ2-7; D might be TRBD2 (5 bases). The V end lost 1 base, the J end lost 3 bases, and 13 bases lay between the germline ends. Germline V lookup: CDR1 SEHNR, CDR2 FQNEAQ (reference sequence). This CDR3 region has 15 residues. In nucleotides, the CDR3 is TGTGCCAGCAGCTTAGGTTCGGGAACAAACTACGAGCAGTACTTC. Amino acids: CASSLGSGTNYEQYF.

The chain is built from TRBV11-2 and TRBJ2-1, with 13 bases aligning to TRBD2. This CDR3 spans 17 amino acids. J lost 5 bases, V lost 5 bases, and 9 bases had no gene match. Germline V gene sequence: CDR1 SGHAT, CDR2 FQNNGV. The CDR3 region has the DNA TGTGCCAGCAGCATCGGGACTAGCGGGAAAAAAAACAATGAGCAGTTCTTC. Residues: CASSIGTSGKKNNEQFF.

This clonotype appeared a few times. The chain uses TRBV5-1 and TRBJ2-5, with 9 bases fitting TRBD2. This CDR3 spans 17 amino acids. Germline V gives CDR1 SGHRS, CDR2 YFSETQ. The trim removed 4 bases at V and 5 bases at J, leaving 15 bases unmatched. The CDR3 here is CASSARLTSGLEETQYF. CDR3 bases: TGCGCCAGCAGCGCCCGATTGACTAGCGGCTTAGAGGAGACCCAGTACTTC.

The chain combines TRBV7-2 with TRBJ2-5, with D possibly TRBD2 on 7 matching bases. The CDR3 has 15 amino acids. Germline-derived CDR1 and CDR2 are SGHTA and FQGNSA. The V and J ends lost 0 bases and 0 bases respectively, with 8 bases between them. Here the CDR3 reads CASSLARGHQETQYF. The CDR3 nucleotides read TGTGCCAGCAGCTTAGCGCGGGGGCACCAAGAGACCCAGTACTTC.

The chain joins TRBV20-1 to TRBJ2-5, with D perhaps TRBD1 (5 bases). CDR3 size: 15 residues. V was cut by 5 bases and J by 0 bases, with 16 bases left in between. Germline assignment: CDR1 DFQATT and CDR2 SNEGSKA (reference sequence). CDR3 sequence: CSADDSFADQETQYF. CDR3 DNA sequence: TGCAGTGCTGACGACAGTTTTGCCGACCAAGAGACCCAGTACTTC.

This clonotype was counted a few times. CDR3 in DNA: TGTGCCAGCAGGTCCGGGACACTTTACAATGAGCAGTTCTTC. Its translation: CASRSGTLYNEQFF. The chain has TRBV6-1 and TRBJ2-1; TRBD1 is a possible D gene (6 bases). V was shortened by 6 bases and J by 4 bases, with 13 bases between the two germline ends. Germline values: CDR1 MNHNS, CDR2 SASEGT. This CDR3 is built from 14 residues.

This clonotype occurred many times. J is TRBJ2-6 and V is TRBV12-3 or TRBV12-4; no firm D call. The CDR3 spans 13 residues. Trimming left V 3 bases short and J 4 bases short, with 4 bases between. The CDR3: CASSFLGANVLTF. CDR3 bases: TGTGCCAGCAGTTTCCTCGGGGCCAACGTCCTGACTTTC.

The sample holds a few counts of this clonotype. This chain connects TRBV5-1 to TRBJ2-7, with 7 bases matching TRBD1. CDR3 length equals 16 residues. Per the germline V gene, CDR1 is SGHRS and CDR2 is YFSETQ. V lost 2 bases to trimming and J lost 1 base; unmatched junction nucleotides: 9. CDR3 sequence reads: CASSFGDSLGSYEQYF. The CDR3 region has the DNA TGCGCCAGCAGCTTTGGGGACAGCTTAGGTTCCTACGAGCAGTACTTC.

A few counts support this clonotype. The chain employs TRBV15 and TRBJ1-1, with D perhaps matching TRBD1 (5 bases). This CDR3 has 15 residues. V was shortened by 0 bases and J by 4 bases, with 12 bases between the two germline ends. CDR1 LNHNV and CDR2 YYDKDF come from the germline V gene (reference sequence). CDR3 sequence: CATSRDTGGGTEAFF. The CDR3 nucleotides read TGTGCCACCAGCAGAGATACCGGGGGGGGCACTGAAGCTTTCTTT. The full variable domain, its missing parts supplied by reference TRBV15 and TRBJ1-1, is DAMVIQNPRYQVTQFGKPVTLSCSQTLNHNVMYWYQQKSSQAPKLLFHYYDKDFNNEADTPDNFQSRRPNTSFCFLDIRSPGLGDTAMYLCATSRDTGGGTEAFFGQGTRLTVV.

The gene calls are TRBV4-3 and TRBJ2-2; D is undetermined. Trimming took 0 bases from V and 1 from J, leaving 9 bases between them. Germline-derived CDR1 and CDR2 are LGHNA and YSLEER. The length of the CDR3 is 16 residues. CDR3 loop: CASSQEVTLNTGELFF. DNA for the CDR3: TGCGCCAGCAGCCAAGAGGTAACCCTGAACACCGGGGAGCTGTTTTTT.

This clonotype was seen many times. This sequence joins TRBV29-1 and TRBJ2-7; 13 nucleotides match TRBD2. Germline V lookup: CDR1 SQVTM, CDR2 ANQGSEA. J was trimmed by 6 bases and V by 6 bases; bases with no gene match: 5. The CDR3 has 13 amino acids. CDR3 loop: CSVRLAGGGEQYF. The CDR3 region has the DNA TGCAGCGTGCGACTAGCGGGAGGAGGCGAGCAGTACTTC.